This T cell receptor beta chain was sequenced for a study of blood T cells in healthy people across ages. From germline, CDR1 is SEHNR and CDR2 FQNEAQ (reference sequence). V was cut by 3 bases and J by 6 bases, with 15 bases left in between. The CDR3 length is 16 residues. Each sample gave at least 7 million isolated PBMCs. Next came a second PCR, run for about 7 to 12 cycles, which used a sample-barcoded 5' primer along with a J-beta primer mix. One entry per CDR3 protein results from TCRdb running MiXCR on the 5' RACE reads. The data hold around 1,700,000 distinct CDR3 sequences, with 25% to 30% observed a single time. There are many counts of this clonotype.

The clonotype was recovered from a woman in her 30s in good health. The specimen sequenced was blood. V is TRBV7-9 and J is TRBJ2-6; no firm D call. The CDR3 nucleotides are TGTGCCAGCAGCTTGAAGGGTGTCCCACCGGCCAACGTCCTGACTTTC. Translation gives CASSLKGVPPANVLTF. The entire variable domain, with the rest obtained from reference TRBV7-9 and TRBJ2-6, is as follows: DTGVSQNPRHKITKRGQNVTFRCDPISEHNRLYWYRQTLGQGPEFLTYFQNEAQLEKSRLLSDRFSAERPKGSFSTLEIQRTEQGDSAMYLCASSLKGVPPANVLTFGAGSRLTVL.